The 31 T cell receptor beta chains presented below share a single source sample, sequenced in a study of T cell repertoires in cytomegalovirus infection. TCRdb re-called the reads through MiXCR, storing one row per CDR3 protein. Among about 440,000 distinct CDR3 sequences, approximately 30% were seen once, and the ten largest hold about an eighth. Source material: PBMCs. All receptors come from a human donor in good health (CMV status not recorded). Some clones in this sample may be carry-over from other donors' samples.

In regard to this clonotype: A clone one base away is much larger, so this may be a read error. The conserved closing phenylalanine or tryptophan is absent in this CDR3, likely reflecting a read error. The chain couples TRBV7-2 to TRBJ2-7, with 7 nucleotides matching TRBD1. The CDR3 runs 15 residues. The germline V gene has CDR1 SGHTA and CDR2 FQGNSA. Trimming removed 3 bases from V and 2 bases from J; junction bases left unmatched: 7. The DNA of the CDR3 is TGTGCCAGCAGCTTGGGCCCAGGACAGGCCTACGAGCAGTACTGC. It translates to CASSLGPGQAYEQYC.

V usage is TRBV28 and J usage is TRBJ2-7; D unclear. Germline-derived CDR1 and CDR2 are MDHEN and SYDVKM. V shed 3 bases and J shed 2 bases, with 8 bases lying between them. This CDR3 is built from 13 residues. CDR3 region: CASSFDPTYEQYF. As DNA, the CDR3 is TGTGCCAGCAGTTTCGATCCTACCTACGAGCAGTACTTC.

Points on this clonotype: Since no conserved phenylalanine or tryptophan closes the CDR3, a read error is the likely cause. The CDR3 here is CASSFQRGVGLNEQFL. As DNA, the CDR3 is TGTGCCAGCAGTTTCCAGCGGGGGGTAGGGCTCAATGAGCAGTTCTTA. The chain joins TRBV12-3 or TRBV12-4 to TRBJ2-1, with 9 bases identical to TRBD2. There are 16 residues in the CDR3. V lost 3 bases to trimming and J lost 6 bases; unmatched junction nucleotides: 9.

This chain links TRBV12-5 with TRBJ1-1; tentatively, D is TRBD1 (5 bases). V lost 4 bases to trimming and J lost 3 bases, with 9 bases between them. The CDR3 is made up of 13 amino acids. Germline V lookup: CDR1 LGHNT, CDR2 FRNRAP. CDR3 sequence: CASGSLGDTEAFF. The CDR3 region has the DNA TGTGCTAGTGGTTCTTTAGGGGACACTGAAGCTTTCTTT.

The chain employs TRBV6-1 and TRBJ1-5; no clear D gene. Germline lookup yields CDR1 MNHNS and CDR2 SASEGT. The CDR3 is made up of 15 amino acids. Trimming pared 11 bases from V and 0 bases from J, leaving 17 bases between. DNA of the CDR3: TGTGCCGCCAAAGACCGAGGGTATAGCAATCAGCCCCAGCATTTT. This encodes CAAKDRGYSNQPQHF.

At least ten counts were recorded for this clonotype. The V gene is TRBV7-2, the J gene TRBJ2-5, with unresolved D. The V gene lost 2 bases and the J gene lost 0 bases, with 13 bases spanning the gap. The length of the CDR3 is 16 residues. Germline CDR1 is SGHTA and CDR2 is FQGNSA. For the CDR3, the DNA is TGTGCCAGCAGCTTAAACGTTCCCGGTTACCAAGAGACCCAGTACTTC. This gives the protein CASSLNVPGYQETQYF. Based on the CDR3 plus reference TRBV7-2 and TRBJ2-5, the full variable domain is GAGVSQSPSNKVTEKGKDVELRCDPISGHTALYWYRQSLGQGLEFLIYFQGNSAPDKSGLPSDRFSAERTGGSVSTLTIQRTQQEDSAVYLCASSLNVPGYQETQYFGPGTRLLVL.

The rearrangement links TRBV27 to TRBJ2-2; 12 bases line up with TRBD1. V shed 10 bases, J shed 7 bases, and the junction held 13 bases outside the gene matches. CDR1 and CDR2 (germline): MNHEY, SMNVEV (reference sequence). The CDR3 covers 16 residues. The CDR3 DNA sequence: TGTGCCACTACTAACGCCGGGACAGGGGGCGTCGGGGAGCTGTTTTTT. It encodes CATTNAGTGGVGELFF.

CDR3 amino acids: CASSLPLGGGMNTEAFF. The CDR3, as DNA: TGTGCCAGCAGCCTACCACTCGGGGGGGGGATGAACACTGAAGCTTTCTTT. V gene TRBV11-2 combines with J gene TRBJ1-1; possibly TRBD1 for D (5 bases). CDR1 SGHAT and CDR2 FQNNGV come from the germline V gene. The CDR3 runs 17 residues. The V gene lost 5 bases and the J gene lost 0 bases, with 19 bases spanning the gap.

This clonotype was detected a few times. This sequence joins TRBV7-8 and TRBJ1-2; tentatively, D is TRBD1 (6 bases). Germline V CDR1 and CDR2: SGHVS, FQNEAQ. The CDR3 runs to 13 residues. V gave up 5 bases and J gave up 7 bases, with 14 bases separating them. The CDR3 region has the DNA TGTGCCAGCAGCCAGCCAGGGGCTGGTGGCTACACCTTC. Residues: CASSQPGAGGYTF.

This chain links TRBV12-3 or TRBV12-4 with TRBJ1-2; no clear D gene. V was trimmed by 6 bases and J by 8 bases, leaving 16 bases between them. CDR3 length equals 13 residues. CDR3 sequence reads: CASSLGLVSGYTF. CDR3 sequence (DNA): TGTGCCAGCAGCCTCGGCCTGGTCTCCGGCTACACCTTC.

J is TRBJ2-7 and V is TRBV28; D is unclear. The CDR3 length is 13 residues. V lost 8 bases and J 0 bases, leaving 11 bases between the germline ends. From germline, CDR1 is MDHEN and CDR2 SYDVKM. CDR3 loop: CASEPGGSYEQYF. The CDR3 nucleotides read TGTGCCAGCGAACCGGGCGGCTCCTACGAGCAGTACTTC.

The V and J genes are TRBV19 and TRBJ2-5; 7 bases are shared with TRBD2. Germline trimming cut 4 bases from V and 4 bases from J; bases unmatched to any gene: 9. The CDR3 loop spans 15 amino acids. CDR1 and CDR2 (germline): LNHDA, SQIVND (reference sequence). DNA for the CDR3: TGTGCCAGTAGTACCCGACTAGCTGGGCGAGAGACCCAGTACTTC. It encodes CASSTRLAGRETQYF.

In nucleotides, the CDR3 is TGCAGTGCTAGATTCTGGGACAGGGTAACCGGCGAGCAGTACTTC. It codes for CSARFWDRVTGEQYF. This chain joins TRBV20-1 and TRBJ2-7; 9 nucleotides align to TRBD1. The germline CDR1 and CDR2 sequences are DFQATT and SNEGSKA (reference sequence). The CDR3 has 15 residues. J gave up 6 bases and V 2 bases, and 11 bases lay outside the gene matches.

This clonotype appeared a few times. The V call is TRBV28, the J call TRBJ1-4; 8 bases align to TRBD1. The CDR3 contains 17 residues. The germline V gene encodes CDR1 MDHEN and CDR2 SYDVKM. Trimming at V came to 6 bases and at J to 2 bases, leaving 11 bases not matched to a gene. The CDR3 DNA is TGTGCCAGCAGCCGCTCAGGGGGCCCCGGCACTAATGAAAAACTGTTTTTT. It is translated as CASSRSGGPGTNEKLFF.

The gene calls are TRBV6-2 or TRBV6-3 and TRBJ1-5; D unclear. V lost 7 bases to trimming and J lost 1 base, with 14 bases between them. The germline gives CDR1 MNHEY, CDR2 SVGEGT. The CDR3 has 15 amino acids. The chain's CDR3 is CASIGGVRSNQPQHF. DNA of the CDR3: TGTGCCAGCATCGGCGGGGTCCGGAGCAATCAGCCCCAGCATTTT.

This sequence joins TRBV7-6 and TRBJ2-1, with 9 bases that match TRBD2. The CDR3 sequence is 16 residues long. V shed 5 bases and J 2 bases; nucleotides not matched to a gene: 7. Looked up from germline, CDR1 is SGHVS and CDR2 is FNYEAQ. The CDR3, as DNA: TGTGCCAGCAGCCTAAGGGGCGGGGGGGCCTACAATGAGCAGTTCTTC. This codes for CASSLRGGGAYNEQFF.

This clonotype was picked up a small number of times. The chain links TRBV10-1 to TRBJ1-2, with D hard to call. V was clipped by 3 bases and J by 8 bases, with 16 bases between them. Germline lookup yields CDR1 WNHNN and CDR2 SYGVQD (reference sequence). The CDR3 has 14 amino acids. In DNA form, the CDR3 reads TGCGCCAGCAGTGAAGAAAGGACTCGAAGAGGCTACACCTTC. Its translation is CASSEERTRRGYTF.

The DNA for the CDR3 is TGTGCCAGCAGCTTAGTGCTTGAGTCCACAGATACGCAGTATTTT. This gives the protein CASSLVLESTDTQYF. The gene calls are TRBV7-2 and TRBJ2-3, with D unresolved. V lost 1 base and J lost 2, with 10 bases in between. The V gene's germline CDR1 is SGHTA and CDR2 FQGNSA. The CDR3 totals 15 residues. Using reference TRBV7-2 and TRBJ2-3 for the parts outside the CDR3, the full variable domain is GAGVSQSPSNKVTEKGKDVELRCDPISGHTALYWYRQSLGQGLEFLIYFQGNSAPDKSGLPSDRFSAERTGGSVSTLTIQRTQQEDSAVYLCASSLVLESTDTQYFGPGTRLTVL.

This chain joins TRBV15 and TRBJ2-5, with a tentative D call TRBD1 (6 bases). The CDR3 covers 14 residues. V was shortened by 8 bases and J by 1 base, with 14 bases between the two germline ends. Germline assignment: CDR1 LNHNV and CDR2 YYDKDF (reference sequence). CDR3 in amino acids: CATRLDRLQETQYF. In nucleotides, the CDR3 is TGTGCCACCCGATTAGACAGGCTCCAAGAGACCCAGTACTTC.

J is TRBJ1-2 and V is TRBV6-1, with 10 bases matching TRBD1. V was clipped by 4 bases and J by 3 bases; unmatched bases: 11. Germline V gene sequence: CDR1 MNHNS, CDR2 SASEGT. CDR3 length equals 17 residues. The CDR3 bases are TGTGCCAGCAGTGTCCGGGGACAGGGGAGGAAGCACTATGGCTACACCTTC. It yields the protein CASSVRGQGRKHYGYTF.

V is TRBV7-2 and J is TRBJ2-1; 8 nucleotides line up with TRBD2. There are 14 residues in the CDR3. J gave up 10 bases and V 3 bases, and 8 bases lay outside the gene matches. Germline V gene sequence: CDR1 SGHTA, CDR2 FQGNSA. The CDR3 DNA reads TGTGCCAGCAGCTTGGGGCGGGGGGTGAGGGAGCAGTTCTTC. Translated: CASSLGRGVREQFF. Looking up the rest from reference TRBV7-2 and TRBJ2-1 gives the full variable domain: GAGVSQSPSNKVTEKGKDVELRCDPISGHTALYWYRQSLGQGLEFLIYFQGNSAPDKSGLPSDRFSAERTGGSVSTLTIQRTQQEDSAVYLCASSLGRGVREQFFGPGTRLTVL.

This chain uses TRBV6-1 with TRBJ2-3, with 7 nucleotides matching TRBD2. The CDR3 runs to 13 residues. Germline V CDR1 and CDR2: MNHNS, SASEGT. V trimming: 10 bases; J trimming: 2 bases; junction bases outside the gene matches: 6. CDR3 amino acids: CAITRDYTDTQYF. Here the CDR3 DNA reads TGTGCCATCACGCGGGACTACACAGATACGCAGTATTTT.

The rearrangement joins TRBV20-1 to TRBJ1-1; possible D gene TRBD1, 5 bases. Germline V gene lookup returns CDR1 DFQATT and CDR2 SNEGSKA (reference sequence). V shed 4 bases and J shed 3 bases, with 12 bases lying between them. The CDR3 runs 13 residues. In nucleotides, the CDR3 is TGCAGTGCTACGACAGCCTCGGACACTGAAGCTTTCTTT. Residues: CSATTASDTEAFF.

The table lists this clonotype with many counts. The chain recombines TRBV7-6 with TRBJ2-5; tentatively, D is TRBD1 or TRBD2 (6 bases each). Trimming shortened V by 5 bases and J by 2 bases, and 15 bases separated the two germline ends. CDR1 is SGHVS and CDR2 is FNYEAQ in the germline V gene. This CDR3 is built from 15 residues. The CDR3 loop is CASSDRRGTQETQYF. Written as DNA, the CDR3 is TGTGCCAGCAGCGACCGACGGGGGACACAAGAGACCCAGTACTTC.

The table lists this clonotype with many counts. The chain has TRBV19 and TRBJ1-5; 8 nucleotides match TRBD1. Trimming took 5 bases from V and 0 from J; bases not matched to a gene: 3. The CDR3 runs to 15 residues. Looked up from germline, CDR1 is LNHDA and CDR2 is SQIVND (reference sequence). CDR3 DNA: TGTGCCAGTAGTCCGGGACAGGCTAGCAATCAGCCCCAGCATTTT. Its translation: CASSPGQASNQPQHF.

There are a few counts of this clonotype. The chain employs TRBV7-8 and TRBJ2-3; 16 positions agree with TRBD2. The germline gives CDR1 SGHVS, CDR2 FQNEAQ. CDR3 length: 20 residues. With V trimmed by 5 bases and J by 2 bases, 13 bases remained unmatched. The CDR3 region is CASSTKLGTSGGADTDTQYF. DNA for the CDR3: TGTGCCAGCAGCACAAAACTTGGGACTAGCGGGGGGGCCGACACAGATACGCAGTATTTT.

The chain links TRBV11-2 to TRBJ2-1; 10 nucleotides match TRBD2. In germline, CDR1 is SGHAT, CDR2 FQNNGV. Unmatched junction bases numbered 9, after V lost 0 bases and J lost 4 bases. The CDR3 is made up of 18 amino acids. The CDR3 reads CASSLDSLAGAPYNEQFF. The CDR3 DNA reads TGTGCCAGCAGCTTAGATAGCCTAGCGGGGGCCCCTTACAATGAGCAGTTCTTC.

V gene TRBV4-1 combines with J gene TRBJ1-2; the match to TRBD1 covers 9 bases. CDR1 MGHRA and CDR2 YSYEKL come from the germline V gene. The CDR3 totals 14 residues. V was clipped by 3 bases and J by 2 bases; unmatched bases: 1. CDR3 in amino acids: CASSQGTGNYGYTF. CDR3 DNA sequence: TGCGCCAGCAGCCAGGGGACAGGGAACTATGGCTACACCTTC.

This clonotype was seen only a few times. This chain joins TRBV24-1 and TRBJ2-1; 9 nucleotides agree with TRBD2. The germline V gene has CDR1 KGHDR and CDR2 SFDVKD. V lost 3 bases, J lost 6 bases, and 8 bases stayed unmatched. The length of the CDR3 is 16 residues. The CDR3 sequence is CATSDAHRRGGNEQFF. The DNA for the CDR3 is TGTGCCACCAGTGATGCCCATAGGCGGGGGGGCAATGAGCAGTTCTTC.

CDR3 loop: CASIVGGAGLHTYEQYF. In nucleotides, the CDR3 is TGTGCCAGCATCGTGGGGGGGGCAGGGCTCCATACATACGAGCAGTACTTC. The chain carries TRBV2 and TRBJ2-7; maybe TRBD2 (7 bases). This CDR3 contains 17 residues. V was clipped by 7 bases and J by 4 bases, with 26 bases between them. CDR1 and CDR2 (germline): SNHLY, FYNNEI.

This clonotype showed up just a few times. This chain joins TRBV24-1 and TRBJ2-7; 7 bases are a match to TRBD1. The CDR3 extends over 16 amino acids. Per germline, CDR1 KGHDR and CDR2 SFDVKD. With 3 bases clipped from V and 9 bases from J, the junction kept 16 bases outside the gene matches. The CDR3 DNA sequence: TGTGCCACCAGTGATCCCGGGACAGCACTCACTCAGGGGCAGTACTTC. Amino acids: CATSDPGTALTQGQYF.